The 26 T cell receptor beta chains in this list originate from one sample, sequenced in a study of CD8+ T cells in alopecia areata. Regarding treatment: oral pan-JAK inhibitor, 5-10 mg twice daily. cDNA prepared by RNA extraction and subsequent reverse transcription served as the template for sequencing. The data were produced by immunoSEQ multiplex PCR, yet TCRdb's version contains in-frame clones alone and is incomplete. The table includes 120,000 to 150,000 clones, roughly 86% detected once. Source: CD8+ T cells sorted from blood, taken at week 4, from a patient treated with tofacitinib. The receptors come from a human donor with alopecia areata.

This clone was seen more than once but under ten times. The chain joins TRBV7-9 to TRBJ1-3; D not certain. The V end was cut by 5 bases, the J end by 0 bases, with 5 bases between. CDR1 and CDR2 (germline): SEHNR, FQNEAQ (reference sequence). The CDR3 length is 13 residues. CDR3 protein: CASSPPSGNTIYF. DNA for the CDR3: TGTGCCAGCAGCCCCCCCTCTGGAAACACCATATATTTT.

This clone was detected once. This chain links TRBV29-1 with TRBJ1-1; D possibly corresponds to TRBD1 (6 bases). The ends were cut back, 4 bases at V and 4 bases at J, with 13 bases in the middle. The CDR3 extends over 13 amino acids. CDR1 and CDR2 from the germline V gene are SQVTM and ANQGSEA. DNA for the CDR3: TGCAGCGTTGTCACAGGGTTGATCACTGAAGCTTTCTTT. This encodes CSVVTGLITEAFF.

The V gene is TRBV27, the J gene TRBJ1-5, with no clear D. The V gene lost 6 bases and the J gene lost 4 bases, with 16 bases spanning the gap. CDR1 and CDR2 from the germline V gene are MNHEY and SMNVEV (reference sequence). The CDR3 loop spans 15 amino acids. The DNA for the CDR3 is TGTGCCAGCAGGCCCACCGCTACTCTTAATCAGCCCCAGCATTTT. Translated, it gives CASRPTATLNQPQHF.

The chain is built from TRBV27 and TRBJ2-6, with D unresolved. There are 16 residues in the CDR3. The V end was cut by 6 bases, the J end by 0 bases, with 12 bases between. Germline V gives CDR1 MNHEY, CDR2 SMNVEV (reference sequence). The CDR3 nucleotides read TGTGCCAGCAGACTGGGTCCAAACTCTGGGGCCAACGTCCTGACTTTC. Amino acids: CASRLGPNSGANVLTF.

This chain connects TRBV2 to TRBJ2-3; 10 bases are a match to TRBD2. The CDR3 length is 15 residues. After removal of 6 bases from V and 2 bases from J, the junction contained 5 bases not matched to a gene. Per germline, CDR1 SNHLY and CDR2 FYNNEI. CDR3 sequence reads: CASSASGSNTDTQYF. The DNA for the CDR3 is TGTGCCAGCAGCGCTAGCGGGAGTAACACAGATACGCAGTATTTT.

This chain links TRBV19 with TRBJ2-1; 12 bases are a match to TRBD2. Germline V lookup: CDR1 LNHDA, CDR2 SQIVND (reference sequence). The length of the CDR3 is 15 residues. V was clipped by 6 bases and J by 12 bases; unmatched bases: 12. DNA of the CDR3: TGTGCCAGTAGCTTGCGGGACAGGGGACTAGCGGGGCAGTTCTTC. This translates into CASSLRDRGLAGQFF. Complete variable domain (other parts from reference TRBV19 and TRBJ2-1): DGGITQSPKYLFRKEGQNVTLSCEQNLNHDAMYWYRQDPGQGLRLIYYSQIVNDFQKGDIAEGYSVSREKKESFPLTVTSAQKNPTAFYLCASSLRDRGLAGQFFGPGTRLTVL.

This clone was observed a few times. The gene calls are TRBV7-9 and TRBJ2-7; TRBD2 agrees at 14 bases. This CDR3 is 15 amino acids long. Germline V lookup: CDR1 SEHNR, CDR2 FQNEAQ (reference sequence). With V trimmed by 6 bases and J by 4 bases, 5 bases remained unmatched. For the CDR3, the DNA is TGTGCCAGCAGTCCGACTAGCGGGAGGGGATACGAGCAGTACTTC. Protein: CASSPTSGRGYEQYF. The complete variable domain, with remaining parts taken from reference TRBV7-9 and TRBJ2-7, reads DTGVSQNPRHKITKRGQNVTFRCDPISEHNRLYWYRQTLGQGPEFLTYFQNEAQLEKSRLLSDRFSAERPKGSFSTLEIQRTEQGDSAMYLCASSPTSGRGYEQYFGPGTRLTVT.

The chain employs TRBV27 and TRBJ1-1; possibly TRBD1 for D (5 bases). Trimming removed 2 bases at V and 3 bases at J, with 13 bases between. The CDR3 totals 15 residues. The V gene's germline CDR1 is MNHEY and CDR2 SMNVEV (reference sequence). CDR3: CASSLGAGPYTEAFF. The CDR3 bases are TGTGCCAGCAGTTTAGGGGCAGGGCCATACACTGAAGCTTTCTTT.

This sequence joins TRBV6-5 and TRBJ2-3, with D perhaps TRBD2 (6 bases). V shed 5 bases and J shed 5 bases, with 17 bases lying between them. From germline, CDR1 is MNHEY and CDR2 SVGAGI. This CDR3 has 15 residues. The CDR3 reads CASSPVAGRGDTQYF. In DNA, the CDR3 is TGTGCCAGCAGTCCGGTCGCGGGGCGAGGAGATACGCAGTATTTT.

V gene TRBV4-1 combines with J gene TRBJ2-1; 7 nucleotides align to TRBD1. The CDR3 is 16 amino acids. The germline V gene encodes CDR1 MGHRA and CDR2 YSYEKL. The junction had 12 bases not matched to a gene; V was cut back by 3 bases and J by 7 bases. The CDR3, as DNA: TGCGCCAGCAGCCATGCTATCGGACAGGCTGCAAATGAGCAGTTCTTC. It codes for CASSHAIGQAANEQFF.

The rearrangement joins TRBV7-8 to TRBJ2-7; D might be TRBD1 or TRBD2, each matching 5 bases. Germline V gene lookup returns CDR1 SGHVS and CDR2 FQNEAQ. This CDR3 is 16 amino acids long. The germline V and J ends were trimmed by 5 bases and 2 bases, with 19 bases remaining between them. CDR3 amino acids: CASSRNQRGPAYEQYF. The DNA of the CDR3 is TGTGCCAGCAGCCGTAATCAGAGGGGACCGGCCTACGAGCAGTACTTC. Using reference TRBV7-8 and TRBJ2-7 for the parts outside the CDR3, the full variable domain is GAGVSQSPRYKVAKRGQDVALRCDPISGHVSLFWYQQALGQGPEFLTYFQNEAQLDKSGLPSDRFFAERPEGSVSTLKIQRTQQEDSAVYLCASSRNQRGPAYEQYFGPGTRLTVT.

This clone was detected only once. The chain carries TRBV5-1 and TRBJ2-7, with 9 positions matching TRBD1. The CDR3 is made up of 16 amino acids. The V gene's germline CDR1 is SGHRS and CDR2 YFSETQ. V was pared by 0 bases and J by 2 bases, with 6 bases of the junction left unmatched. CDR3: CASSLEGQGQTYEQYF. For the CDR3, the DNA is TGCGCCAGCAGCTTGGAGGGACAGGGACAAACCTACGAGCAGTACTTC.

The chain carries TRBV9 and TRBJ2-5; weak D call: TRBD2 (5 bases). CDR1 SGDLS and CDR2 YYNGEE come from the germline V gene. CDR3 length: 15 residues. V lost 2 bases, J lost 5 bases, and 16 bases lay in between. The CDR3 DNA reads TGTGCCAGCAGCGTCTACTCTACGTCGGGGGAGACCCAGTACTTC. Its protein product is CASSVYSTSGETQYF.

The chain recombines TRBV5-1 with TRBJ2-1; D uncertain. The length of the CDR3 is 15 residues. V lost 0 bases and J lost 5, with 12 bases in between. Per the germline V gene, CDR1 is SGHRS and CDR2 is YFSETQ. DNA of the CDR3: TGCGCCAGCAGCTTGGTTGTGGGCCTACACAATGAGCAGTTCTTC. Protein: CASSLVVGLHNEQFF.

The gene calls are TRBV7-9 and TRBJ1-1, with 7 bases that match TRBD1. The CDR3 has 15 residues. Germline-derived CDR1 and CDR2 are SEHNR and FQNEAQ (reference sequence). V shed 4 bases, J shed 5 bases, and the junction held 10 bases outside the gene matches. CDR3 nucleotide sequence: TGTGCCAGCAGCTACCTACAGACAGGGAGTACTGAAGCTTTCTTT. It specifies CASSYLQTGSTEAFF.

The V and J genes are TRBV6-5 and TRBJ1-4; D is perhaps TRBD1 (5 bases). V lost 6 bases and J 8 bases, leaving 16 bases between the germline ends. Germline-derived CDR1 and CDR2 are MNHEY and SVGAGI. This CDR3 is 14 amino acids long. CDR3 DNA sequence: TGTGCCAGCAGGCACGGGGCCTGCTGCGAAAAACTGTTTTTT. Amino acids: CASRHGACCEKLFF.

The CDR3 loop is CSADVGGNTEAFF. DNA for the CDR3: TGCAGCGCGGACGTGGGGGGGAACACTGAAGCTTTCTTT. The chain combines TRBV29-1 with TRBJ1-1; tentatively, D is TRBD1 (5 bases). Germline loops: CDR1 SQVTM, CDR2 ANQGSEA. This CDR3 has 13 residues. Trimming removed 7 bases from V and 1 base from J, with 13 bases in between.

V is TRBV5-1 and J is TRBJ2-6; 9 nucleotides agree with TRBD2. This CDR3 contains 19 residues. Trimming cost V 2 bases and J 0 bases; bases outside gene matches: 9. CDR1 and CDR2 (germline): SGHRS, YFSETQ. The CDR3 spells CASSFTSGLRLSGANVLTF. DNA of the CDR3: TGCGCCAGCAGCTTTACTAGCGGGTTACGCCTCTCTGGGGCCAACGTCCTGACTTTC.

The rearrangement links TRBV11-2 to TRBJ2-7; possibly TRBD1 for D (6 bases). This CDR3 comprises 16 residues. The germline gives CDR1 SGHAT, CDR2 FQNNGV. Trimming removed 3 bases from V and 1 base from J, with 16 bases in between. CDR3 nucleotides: TGTGCCAGCAGCTTGATGACAGGCCTAAATTCCTACGAGCAGTACTTC. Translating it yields CASSLMTGLNSYEQYF.

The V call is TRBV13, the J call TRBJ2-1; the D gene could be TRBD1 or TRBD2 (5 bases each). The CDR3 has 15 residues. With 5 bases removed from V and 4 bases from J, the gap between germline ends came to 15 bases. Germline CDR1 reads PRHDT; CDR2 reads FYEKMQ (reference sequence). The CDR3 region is CASSLQGVLYNEQFF. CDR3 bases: TGTGCCAGCAGCCTGCAGGGAGTACTGTACAATGAGCAGTTCTTC.

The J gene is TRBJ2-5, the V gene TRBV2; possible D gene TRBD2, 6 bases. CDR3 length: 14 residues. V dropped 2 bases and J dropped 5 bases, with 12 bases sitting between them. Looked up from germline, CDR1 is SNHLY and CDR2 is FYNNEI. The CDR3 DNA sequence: TGTGCCAGCAGTGAAATCGGGGGTGGGGAGACCCAGTACTTC. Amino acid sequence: CASSEIGGGETQYF.

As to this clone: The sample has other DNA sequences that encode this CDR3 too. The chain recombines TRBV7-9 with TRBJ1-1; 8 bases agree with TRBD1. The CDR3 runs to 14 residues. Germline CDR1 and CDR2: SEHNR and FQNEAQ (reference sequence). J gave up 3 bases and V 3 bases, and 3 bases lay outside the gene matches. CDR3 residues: CASSLGTGYTEAFF. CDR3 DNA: TGTGCCAGCAGCTTGGGGACAGGCTACACTGAAGCTTTCTTT.

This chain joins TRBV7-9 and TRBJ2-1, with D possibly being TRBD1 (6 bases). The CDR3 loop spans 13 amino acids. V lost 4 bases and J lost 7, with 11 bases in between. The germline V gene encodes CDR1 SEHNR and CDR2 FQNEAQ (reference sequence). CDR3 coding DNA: TGTGCCAGCAGCTCGGACAGTTCAAATGAGCAGTTCTTC. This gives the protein CASSSDSSNEQFF.

DNA for the CDR3: TGTGCCAGCAGTGAACACCCAGCGGGAGCCGAGCAGTACTTC. This sequence encodes CASSEHPAGAEQYF. This rearrangement joins TRBV6-1 to TRBJ2-7, with 8 bases fitting TRBD2. Losses at the gene ends were 2 bases for V and 6 bases for J; bases not matched to a gene: 6. Germline assignment: CDR1 MNHNS and CDR2 SASEGT. The CDR3 runs 14 residues.

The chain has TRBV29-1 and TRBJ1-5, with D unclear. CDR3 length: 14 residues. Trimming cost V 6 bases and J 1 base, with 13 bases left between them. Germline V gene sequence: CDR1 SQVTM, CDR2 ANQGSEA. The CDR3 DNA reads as TGCAGCGTGATCGACCCGCGGAGCAATCAGCCCCAGCATTTT. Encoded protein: CSVIDPRSNQPQHF.

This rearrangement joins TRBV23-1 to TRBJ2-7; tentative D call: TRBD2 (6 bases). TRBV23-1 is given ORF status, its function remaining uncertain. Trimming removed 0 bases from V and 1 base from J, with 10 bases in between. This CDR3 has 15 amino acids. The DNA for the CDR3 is TGCGCCAGCAGTCAATCCGGGGGTATGTCCTACGAGCAGTACTTC. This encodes CASSQSGGMSYEQYF.